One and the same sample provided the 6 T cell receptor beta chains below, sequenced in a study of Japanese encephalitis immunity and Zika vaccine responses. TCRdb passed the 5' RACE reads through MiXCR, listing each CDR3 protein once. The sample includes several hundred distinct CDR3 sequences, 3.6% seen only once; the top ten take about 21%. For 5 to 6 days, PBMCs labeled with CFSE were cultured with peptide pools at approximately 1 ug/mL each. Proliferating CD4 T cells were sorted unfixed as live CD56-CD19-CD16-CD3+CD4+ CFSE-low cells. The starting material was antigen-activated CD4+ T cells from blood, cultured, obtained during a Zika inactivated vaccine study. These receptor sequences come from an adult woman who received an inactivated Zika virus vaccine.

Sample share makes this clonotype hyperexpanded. CDR3 in amino acids: CASSLIRETANEQFF. CDR3 nucleotide sequence: TGTGCCAGCAGTTTAATTAGAGAAACAGCCAATGAGCAGTTCTTC. The rearrangement joins TRBV28 to TRBJ2-1, with D unresolved. This CDR3 has 15 amino acids. Trimming shortened V by 2 bases and J by 6 bases, and 14 bases separated the two germline ends. Germline assignment: CDR1 MDHEN and CDR2 SYDVKM.

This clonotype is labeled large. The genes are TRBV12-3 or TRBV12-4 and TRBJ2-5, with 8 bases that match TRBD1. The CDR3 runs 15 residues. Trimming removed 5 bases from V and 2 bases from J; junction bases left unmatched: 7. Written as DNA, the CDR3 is TGTGCCAGCAGTACAGGGACAGGTAGACAAGAGACCCAGTACTTC. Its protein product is CASSTGTGRQETQYF.

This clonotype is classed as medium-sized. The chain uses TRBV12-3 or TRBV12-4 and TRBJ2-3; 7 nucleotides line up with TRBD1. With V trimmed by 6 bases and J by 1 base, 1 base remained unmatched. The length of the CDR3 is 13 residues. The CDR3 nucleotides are TGTGCCAGCAGCGGACAGGGCACAGATACGCAGTATTTT. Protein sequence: CASSGQGTDTQYF.

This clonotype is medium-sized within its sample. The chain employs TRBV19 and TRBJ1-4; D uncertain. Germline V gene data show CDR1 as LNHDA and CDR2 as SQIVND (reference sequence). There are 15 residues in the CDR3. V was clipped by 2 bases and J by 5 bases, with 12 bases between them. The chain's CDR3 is CASSIQDTENEKLFF. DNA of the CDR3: TGTGCCAGTAGTATACAAGACACCGAGAATGAAAAACTGTTTTTT. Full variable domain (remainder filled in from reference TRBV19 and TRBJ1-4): DGGITQSPKYLFRKEGQNVTLSCEQNLNHDAMYWYRQDPGQGLRLIYYSQIVNDFQKGDIAEGYSVSREKKESFPLTVTSAQKNPTAFYLCASSIQDTENEKLFFGSGTQLSVL.

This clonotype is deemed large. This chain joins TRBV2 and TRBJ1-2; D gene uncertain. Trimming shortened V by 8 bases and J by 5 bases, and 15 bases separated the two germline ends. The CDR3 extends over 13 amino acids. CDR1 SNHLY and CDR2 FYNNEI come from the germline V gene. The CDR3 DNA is TGTGCCAGCGTGCTCCCTCTGGGGTATGGCTACACCTTC. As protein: CASVLPLGYGYTF.

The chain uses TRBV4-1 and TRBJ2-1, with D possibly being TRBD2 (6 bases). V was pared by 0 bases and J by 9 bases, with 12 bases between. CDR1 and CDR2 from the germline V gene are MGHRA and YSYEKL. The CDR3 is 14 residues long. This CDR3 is CASSQDWEAPEQFF. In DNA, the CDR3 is TGCGCCAGCAGCCAAGATTGGGAGGCTCCTGAGCAGTTCTTC.